A selection of T cell receptor beta chains follows, all from one sample in a study of T cells after posttransplantation cyclophosphamide. The data were produced by immunoSEQ multiplex PCR, yet TCRdb's version contains in-frame clones alone and is incomplete. This table has about 22,000 clones, approximately 76% appearing once. The sample consisted of memory CD4+ T cells sorted from PBMCs. These receptors all stem from a woman in her sixties or seventies in good health, CMV-negative, and a related stem cell transplant donor. CDR3s leave out the opening cysteine and the closing phenylalanine or tryptophan. Fields, in order: CDR3 length, V gene, J gene, CDR3 protein.

>13|TRBV6-6|TRBJ2-3
ASRPQGVGTDTQY
>13|TRBV6-5|TRBJ1-5
ASSPKGYKGQPQH
>13|TRBV7-2|TRBJ2-5
ASSQRGSFQETQY
>8|TRBV29-1|TRBJ1-2
SAGGFGYT
>13|TRBV5-1|TRBJ1-6
ASSSGTVDNSPLH
>14|TRBV7-6|TRBJ2-3
ASSPQGTLLTDTQY
>12|TRBV30|TRBJ2-2
AFNADRLGGELF
>9|TRBV29-1|TRBJ2-7
STYGGGEQY
>12|TRBV18|TRBJ2-3
ASSHAVKGDTQY
>12|TRBV6-5|TRBJ2-2
ASNRQGRIGELF
>13|TRBV7-2|TRBJ1-5
ASSLRGLNNQPQH